Below are 28 T cell receptor beta chains sequenced from a single sample in a study of cytomegalovirus exposure and HLA in healthy donors. Amplification used 60 Vbeta primers and 13 Jbeta primers. Measured with immunoSEQ multiplex PCR; TCRdb has only the in-frame clones, and not every one. The sample lists 95,000 to 150,000 clones; over 70% were seen once. The sample taken for sequencing was PBMCs. The source is a female donor in good health and CMV-seropositive.

The CDR3 reads CASSSQGLGYTF. The CDR3 nucleotides read TGTGCCAGCAGCTCTCAGGGACTCGGCTACACCTTC. This chain joins TRBV7-9 and TRBJ1-2, with a weak D call TRBD1 (5 bases). The CDR3 is made up of 12 amino acids. The V gene's germline CDR1 is SEHNR and CDR2 FQNEAQ (reference sequence). V was clipped by 4 bases and J by 8 bases, with 11 bases between them.

The genes are TRBV9 and TRBJ2-2; unclear D gene. CDR3 length: 13 residues. Trimming cost V 4 bases and J 4 bases, with 8 bases left between them. Per the germline V gene, CDR1 is SGDLS and CDR2 is YYNGEE. CDR3 sequence reads: CASSRSPTGELFF. Here the CDR3 DNA reads TGTGCCAGCAGCCGAAGCCCCACCGGGGAGCTGTTTTTT.

This clone came up once. This chain connects TRBV7-8 to TRBJ2-7, with 7 positions matching TRBD1. Germline V gene data show CDR1 as SGHVS and CDR2 as FQNEAQ. The junction had 1 base not matched to a gene; V was cut back by 2 bases and J by 3 bases. CDR3 length: 13 residues. Written as DNA, the CDR3 is TGTGCCAGCAGCTTACGACAGGGCTACGAGCAGTACTTC. Its translation: CASSLRQGYEQYF.

V gene TRBV5-1 combines with J gene TRBJ2-5, with D possibly being TRBD2 (6 bases). The germline CDR1 and CDR2 sequences are SGHRS and YFSETQ. V was shortened by 4 bases and J by 5 bases, with 12 bases between the two germline ends. The CDR3 is 13 residues long. CDR3 in amino acids: CASSQPSEETQYF. For the CDR3, the DNA is TGCGCCAGCAGCCAGCCTAGCGAGGAGACCCAGTACTTC.

The chain recombines TRBV15 with TRBJ1-2; D ambiguous. Per the germline V gene, CDR1 is LNHNV and CDR2 is YYDKDF (reference sequence). This CDR3 contains 13 residues. Deletions cut 0 bases from V and 2 bases from J, with 4 bases between. In DNA form, the CDR3 reads TGTGCCACCAGCAGAGACTCCAACTATGGCTACACCTTC. It yields the protein CATSRDSNYGYTF.

V usage is TRBV9 and J usage is TRBJ1-1; D remains unclear. This CDR3 comprises 12 residues. Deletions cut 3 bases from V and 2 bases from J, with 5 bases between. In germline, CDR1 is SGDLS, CDR2 YYNGEE. The DNA for the CDR3 is TGTGCCAGCAGCGCCTCCAACACTGAAGCTTTCTTT. It codes for CASSASNTEAFF.

This clone was recorded once. The gene calls are TRBV2 and TRBJ1-2; TRBD1 agrees at 7 bases. Germline assignment: CDR1 SNHLY and CDR2 FYNNEI. Unmatched junction bases numbered 5, after V lost 1 base and J lost 3 bases. There are 15 residues in the CDR3. The CDR3 DNA reads TGTGCCAGCAGTGAAGTGACAGGGAAGGACTATGGCTACACCTTC. The encoded protein is CASSEVTGKDYGYTF.

This clone was counted once. This sequence joins TRBV6-5 and TRBJ2-5, with TRBD2 identical over 11 bases. The germline V gene encodes CDR1 MNHEY and CDR2 SVGAGI. This CDR3 comprises 13 residues. After removal of 6 bases from V and 7 bases from J, the junction contained 4 bases not matched to a gene. The CDR3 is CASRTSGAGTQYF. The CDR3 DNA reads as TGTGCCAGCAGGACTAGCGGGGCTGGGACCCAGTACTTC.

This chain connects TRBV6-5 to TRBJ1-1; maybe TRBD1 (6 bases). Trimming removed 7 bases at V and 4 bases at J, with 13 bases between. CDR3 length: 13 residues. Germline-derived CDR1 and CDR2 are MNHEY and SVGAGI. Here the CDR3 DNA reads TGTGCCAGCAAGGGGGTTGGGGGCACTGAAGCTTTCTTT. Translating it yields CASKGVGGTEAFF.

V usage is TRBV29-1 and J usage is TRBJ1-4; D gene ambiguous. The CDR3 is 11 residues long. Per the germline V gene, CDR1 is SQVTM and CDR2 is ANQGSEA. Here the CDR3 DNA reads TGCAGTAAGAGTGTAAATGAAAAACTGTTTTTT. Residues: CSKSVNEKLFF.

J is TRBJ1-1 and V is TRBV9, with D tentatively TRBD1 (5 bases). The germline gives CDR1 SGDLS, CDR2 YYNGEE. The V and J ends lost 1 base and 6 bases respectively, with 13 bases between them. CDR3 length equals 14 residues. The CDR3 sequence is CASSVSPQGPEAFF. CDR3 nucleotides: TGTGCCAGCAGCGTAAGTCCCCAGGGCCCTGAAGCTTTCTTT.

The chain joins TRBV11-3 to TRBJ2-1; 11 nucleotides agree with TRBD1. The trim removed 5 bases at V and 7 bases at J, leaving 10 bases unmatched. Germline CDR1 reads SGHNT; CDR2 reads YENEEA. This CDR3 spans 16 amino acids. This CDR3 is CASSPGQGAPGNEQFF. Here the CDR3 DNA reads TGTGCCAGCAGCCCAGGACAGGGGGCGCCGGGGAATGAGCAGTTCTTC.

V and J are TRBV27 and TRBJ2-1; D unresolved. Between the trimmed V and J ends, which lost 5 bases and 9 bases, there was a span of 11 bases. The germline V gene has CDR1 MNHEY and CDR2 SMNVEV (reference sequence). This CDR3 comprises 12 residues. CDR3 nucleotide sequence: TGTGCCAGCAGTGACTTACTTCCTGAGCAGTTCTTC. This sequence encodes CASSDLLPEQFF.

This chain uses TRBV7-2 with TRBJ2-7, with 7 nucleotides matching TRBD1. Unmatched junction bases numbered 10, after V lost 3 bases and J lost 11 bases. The CDR3 is 13 amino acids. Germline V gene sequence: CDR1 SGHTA, CDR2 FQGNSA. Written as DNA, the CDR3 is TGTGCCAGCAGCTTGGGACAGTGGAGTTCGGAGTACTTC. It encodes CASSLGQWSSEYF.

This chain joins TRBV19 and TRBJ2-4, with TRBD2 as a possible D gene (5 bases). Trimming left V 5 bases short and J 6 bases short, with 11 bases between. The CDR3 covers 13 residues. The germline V gene encodes CDR1 LNHDA and CDR2 SQIVND (reference sequence). CDR3 nucleotide sequence: TGTGCCAGTAGTGAGGGCCAAGGAAACATTCAGTACTTC. Its protein product is CASSEGQGNIQYF.

The chain carries TRBV9 and TRBJ2-2; 11 positions agree with TRBD1. Germline trimming cut 4 bases from V and 4 bases from J; bases unmatched to any gene: 6. The CDR3 spans 16 residues. CDR1 and CDR2 from the germline V gene are SGDLS and YYNGEE. In nucleotides, the CDR3 is TGTGCCAGCAGCCCCCCCGGGACAGGGGGCACCGGGGAGCTGTTTTTT. Amino acid sequence: CASSPPGTGGTGELFF.

This rearrangement joins TRBV5-1 to TRBJ1-4, with a tentative D call TRBD1 (6 bases). Germline-derived CDR1 and CDR2 are SGHRS and YFSETQ. V gave up 3 bases and J gave up 8 bases, with 14 bases separating them. The CDR3 sequence is 14 residues long. Written as DNA, the CDR3 is TGCGCCAGCAGCTCACAGGGTATAGGGGAAAAACTGTTTTTT. Its translation is CASSSQGIGEKLFF.

V usage is TRBV5-8 and J usage is TRBJ1-4; 7 positions match TRBD1. The length of the CDR3 is 16 residues. The V gene end was trimmed by 4 bases and the J gene end by 7 bases; junction bases not matched to a gene: 13. CDR1 and CDR2 from the germline V gene are SGHTS and YDEGEE. CDR3 region: CASSPGTATTFEKLFF. CDR3 nucleotide sequence: TGTGCCAGCAGCCCGGGGACAGCAACTACATTTGAAAAACTGTTTTTT.

V is TRBV5-4 and J is TRBJ2-1; 7 bases align to TRBD2. V lost 0 bases and J lost 5; bases outside the gene matches: 2. Germline CDR1 reads SGHNT; CDR2 reads YYREEE (reference sequence). This CDR3 is built from 14 residues. The CDR3: CASSLARGDNEQFF. CDR3 nucleotides: TGTGCCAGCAGCTTGGCCCGGGGGGACAATGAGCAGTTCTTC. The variable domain in full, completed from reference TRBV5-4 and TRBJ2-1, reads ETGVTQSPTHLIKTRGQQVTLRCSSQSGHNTVSWYQQALGQGPQFIFQYYREEENGRGNFPPRFSGLQFPNYSSELNVNALELDDSALYLCASSLARGDNEQFFGPGTRLTVL.

The genes are TRBV5-4 and TRBJ2-3; 10 nucleotides agree with TRBD2. Per the germline V gene, CDR1 is SGHNT and CDR2 is YYREEE (reference sequence). This CDR3 region has 16 residues. J lost 0 bases, V lost 5 bases, and 6 bases had no gene match. The CDR3 sequence is CASSSLAGVSTDTQYF. In nucleotides, the CDR3 is TGTGCCAGCAGTTCTCTAGCGGGGGTTAGCACAGATACGCAGTATTTT. Full variable domain (remainder filled in from reference TRBV5-4 and TRBJ2-3): ETGVTQSPTHLIKTRGQQVTLRCSSQSGHNTVSWYQQALGQGPQFIFQYYREEENGRGNFPPRFSGLQFPNYSSELNVNALELDDSALYLCASSSLAGVSTDTQYFGPGTRLTVL.

The chain recombines TRBV9 with TRBJ1-1; tentative D call: TRBD1 (5 bases). Looked up from germline, CDR1 is SGDLS and CDR2 is YYNGEE. The CDR3 consists of 16 residues. V was pared by 0 bases and J by 0 bases, with 12 bases between. The CDR3 DNA reads TGTGCCAGCAGCGTAGGGCAAACAGGTCTGAACACTGAAGCTTTCTTT. Translated, it gives CASSVGQTGLNTEAFF.

This chain links TRBV7-2 with TRBJ2-3, with D maybe TRBD2 (6 bases). V lost 4 bases and J lost 1, with 15 bases in between. CDR3 length: 16 amino acids. The germline V gene encodes CDR1 SGHTA and CDR2 FQGNSA. For the CDR3, the DNA is TGTGCCAGCAGCTCCATACCGGGACTTGGCACAGATACGCAGTATTTT. It specifies CASSSIPGLGTDTQYF.

The CDR3 loop reads CASSGVANGEETQYF. The CDR3 bases are TGTGCCAGCAGTGGGGTTGCTAACGGAGAAGAGACCCAGTACTTC. The chain joins TRBV2 to TRBJ2-5, with D unclear. CDR3 size: 15 residues. V was trimmed by 4 bases and J by 3 bases, leaving 15 bases between them. Germline CDR1 is SNHLY and CDR2 is FYNNEI.

This clone was found a few times. This sequence joins TRBV5-6 and TRBJ1-2; D possibly corresponds to TRBD1 (5 bases). The length of the CDR3 is 15 residues. V was pared by 3 bases and J by 4 bases, with 16 bases between. The germline V gene encodes CDR1 SGHDT and CDR2 YYEEEE. CDR3 DNA: TGTGCCAGCAGCTACCCTCGCGTCGGGGGCTATGGCTACACCTTC. It yields the protein CASSYPRVGGYGYTF.

The rearrangement joins TRBV7-9 to TRBJ1-1, with D possibly being TRBD1 (5 bases). The CDR3 length is 13 residues. The germline gives CDR1 SEHNR, CDR2 FQNEAQ (reference sequence). V was trimmed by 0 bases and J by 11 bases, leaving 13 bases between them. CDR3 bases: TGTGCCAGCAGCTTAGCGCAGGGCAGAACGGCTTTCTTT. Translated, it gives CASSLAQGRTAFF.

The rearrangement uses TRBV7-9 and TRBJ2-1, with TRBD1 matching over 7 bases. Per germline, CDR1 SEHNR and CDR2 FQNEAQ (reference sequence). This CDR3 spans 14 amino acids. After removal of 3 bases from V and 4 bases from J, the junction contained 3 bases not matched to a gene. In DNA form, the CDR3 reads TGTGCCAGCAGCTTGGGGACAGCTTACAATGAGCAGTTCTTC. As protein: CASSLGTAYNEQFF. The whole variable domain, filled in from reference TRBV7-9 and TRBJ2-1, reads DTGVSQNPRHKITKRGQNVTFRCDPISEHNRLYWYRQTLGQGPEFLTYFQNEAQLEKSRLLSDRFSAERPKGSFSTLEIQRTEQGDSAMYLCASSLGTAYNEQFFGPGTRLTVL.

The rearrangement uses TRBV2 and TRBJ2-3, with 7 bases lining up with TRBD1. V trimming: 4 bases; J trimming: 5 bases; junction bases outside the gene matches: 12. This CDR3 spans 16 amino acids. Germline CDR1 SNHLY, CDR2 FYNNEI. The CDR3 is CASSGTGVPPGDTQYF. CDR3 nucleotides: TGTGCCAGCAGTGGAACAGGGGTCCCCCCAGGAGATACGCAGTATTTT.

This clone was observed a handful of times. The CDR3 here is CASGLQGAYNSPLHF. The CDR3 DNA reads TGTGCCAGCGGCCTACAGGGGGCTTATAATTCACCCCTCCACTTT. This chain connects TRBV27 to TRBJ1-6, with 9 bases fitting TRBD1. Germline-derived CDR1 and CDR2 are MNHEY and SMNVEV (reference sequence). This CDR3 has 15 amino acids. V gave up 8 bases and J gave up 4 bases; unmatched junction bases: 6.